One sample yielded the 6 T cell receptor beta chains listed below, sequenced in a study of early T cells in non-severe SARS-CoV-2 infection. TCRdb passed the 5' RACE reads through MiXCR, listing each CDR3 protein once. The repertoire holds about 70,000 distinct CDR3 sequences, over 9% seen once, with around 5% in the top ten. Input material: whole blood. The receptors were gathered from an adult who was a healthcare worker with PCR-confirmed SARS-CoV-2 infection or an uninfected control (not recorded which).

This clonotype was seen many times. CDR3 sequence (DNA): TGTGCCAGCCGAGGTTTGAGTAGCAATCAGCCCCAGCATTTT. Translating it yields CASRGLSSNQPQHF. The chain has TRBV6-5 and TRBJ1-5; no reliable D call. The CDR3 runs 14 residues. V was shortened by 8 bases and J by 0 bases, with 11 bases between the two germline ends. Germline CDR1 MNHEY, CDR2 SVGAGI.

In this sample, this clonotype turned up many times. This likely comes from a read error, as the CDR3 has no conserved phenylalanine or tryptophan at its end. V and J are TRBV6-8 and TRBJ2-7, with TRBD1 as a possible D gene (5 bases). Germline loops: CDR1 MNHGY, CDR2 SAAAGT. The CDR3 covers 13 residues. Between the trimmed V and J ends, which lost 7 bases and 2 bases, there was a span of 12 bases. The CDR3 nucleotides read TGTGCCAGCACCGACAGAAATCCCTACGAGCAGTACCAC. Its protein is CASTDRNPYEQYH.

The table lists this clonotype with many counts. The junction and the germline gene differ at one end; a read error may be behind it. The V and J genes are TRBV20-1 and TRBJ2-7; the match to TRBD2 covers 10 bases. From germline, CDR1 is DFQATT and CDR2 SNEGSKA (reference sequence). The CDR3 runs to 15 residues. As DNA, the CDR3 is TGCAGTGCTGGAGATAGCGGGGGGAGCTCCTACGAGCAGTACTTC. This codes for CSAGDSGGSSYEQYF.

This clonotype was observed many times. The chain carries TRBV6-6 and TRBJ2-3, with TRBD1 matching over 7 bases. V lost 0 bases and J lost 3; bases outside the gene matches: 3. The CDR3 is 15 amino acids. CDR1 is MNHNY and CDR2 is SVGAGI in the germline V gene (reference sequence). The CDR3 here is CASSYSGQPTDTQYF. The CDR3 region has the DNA TGTGCCAGCAGTTACTCGGGACAGCCTACAGATACGCAGTATTTT.

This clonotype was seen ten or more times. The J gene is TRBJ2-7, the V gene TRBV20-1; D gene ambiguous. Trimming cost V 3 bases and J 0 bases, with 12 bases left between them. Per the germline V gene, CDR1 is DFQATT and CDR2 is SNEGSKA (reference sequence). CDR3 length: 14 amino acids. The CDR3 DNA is TGCAGTGCTAGGACTCCCTCGGGCTCCTACGAGCAGTACTTC. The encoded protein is CSARTPSGSYEQYF.

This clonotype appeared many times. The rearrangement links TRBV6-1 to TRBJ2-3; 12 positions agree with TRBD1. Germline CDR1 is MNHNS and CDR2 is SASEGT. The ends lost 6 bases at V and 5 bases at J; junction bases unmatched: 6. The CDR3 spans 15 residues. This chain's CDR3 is CASRFRDRGQDTQYF. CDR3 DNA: TGTGCCAGCAGATTCCGGGACAGGGGGCAAGATACGCAGTATTTT.